The present entry profiles one T cell receptor beta chain with its context. Its antigen remains unidentified. One base away there is no much larger clone; base qualities are not given. This entry comes from a study of OX40 agonist ivuxolimab in advanced cancers. Some background on the complete study: The costimulatory receptor OX40 (CD134) was targeted by ivuxolimab, a fully human IgG2 agonistic monoclonal antibody. Prior anti-PD-1, anti-PD-L1 or anti-CTLA-4 therapy was permitted, and checkpoint inhibitors had been received by 30% to 40% of dose-escalation patients. The paper describes the monotherapy dose-escalation part (N of about 52 patients) of the phase I trial of ivuxolimab. Partial responses occurred in three dose-escalation patients: two with cutaneous melanoma and one with hepatocellular carcinoma. The point of sequencing TCRbeta in the periphery was to test whether ivuxolimab changed TCR sequence diversity and drove clonal T-cell expansion. A male proportion of roughly 85% and a mean age of approximately 55 years, ranging from 23 to 79, were recorded for the dose-escalation cohort. Among the roughly 50 dose-escalation patients, approximately 20 had hepatocellular carcinoma, roughly 15 melanoma, 9 renal cell carcinoma and 9 head and neck cancer. Intravenous ivuxolimab was administered to patients every 2 weeks at six dose levels: 0.01, 0.1, 0.3, 1.5, 3 and 10 mg/kg. Study-level results and caveats: On average, CD8+ T cells showed more expanded clones than CD4+ T cells after ivuxolimab. Low levels of normalized T-cell clonal expansion were also shown by some nonresponding patients. Which antigens the clonally expanded peripheral T cells were specific for was not determined. In the 0.1-3.0 mg/kg groups, partial responders had among the lowest normalized peripheral clonal expansion, particularly in CD8+ T cells. At doses of 0.1 to 3.0 mg/kg, clonal expansion of both CD4+ and CD8+ T cells in blood was seen between baseline and week 6.

Via the germline V gene, CDR1 is SGHTA and CDR2 FQGNSA. V is pared back by 1 base and J by 1 base, with 13 bases lying between the germline termini. The CDR3 contains 16 residues, cysteine and phenylalanine counted. The entry retains the CDR3 DNA only, 48 bases that are in frame from base 1. The trial excluded patients who had a history of autoimmune disease or were on systemic immunosuppression. Peripheral blood for TCR sequencing was drawn from every dose cohort at baseline, at cycle 4 day 1 and at cycle 7 day 1. Samples were obtained from an open-label, multicenter, first-in-human phase I dose-escalation trial of ivuxolimab. Adults with locally advanced or metastatic melanoma, renal cell carcinoma, hepatocellular carcinoma or head and neck squamous cell carcinoma were enrolled in the trial. Before TCR sequencing, CD4+ T cells and CD8+ T cells from peripheral blood were sorted into separate populations.

Genomic DNA was isolated from the sorted cells so that the TCRbeta CDR3 region could be sequenced. The immunoSEQ Assay was used to sequence the TCRbeta CDR3 regions. As stored in TCRdb, this immuneACCESS dataset retains in-frame rearrangements with V and J assigned. A fraction of the clones does not appear; measured against another copy, unresolved V genes explain less than half of the discrepancy, and the remainder lacks a known reason. Within this sample are 65,000 to 80,000 clones, with around 91% of them counted one time only. The ten largest clonotypes hold approximately 0.38% of the sample. The clonotype originates from an adult with an advanced solid tumor such as melanoma, head and neck, liver or kidney cancer. The V and J genes are TRBV7-2 and TRBJ1-1, with no reliable assignment of the D segment. The sequencing here drew on CD4+ or CD8+ T cells sorted from blood, taken in a trial of the OX40 agonist ivuxolimab. The CDR3 protein: CASSLVGGNPNTEAFF. The DNA sequence is given as TGTGCCAGCAGCTTAGTCGGAGGGAACCCGAACACTGAAGCTTTCTTT.